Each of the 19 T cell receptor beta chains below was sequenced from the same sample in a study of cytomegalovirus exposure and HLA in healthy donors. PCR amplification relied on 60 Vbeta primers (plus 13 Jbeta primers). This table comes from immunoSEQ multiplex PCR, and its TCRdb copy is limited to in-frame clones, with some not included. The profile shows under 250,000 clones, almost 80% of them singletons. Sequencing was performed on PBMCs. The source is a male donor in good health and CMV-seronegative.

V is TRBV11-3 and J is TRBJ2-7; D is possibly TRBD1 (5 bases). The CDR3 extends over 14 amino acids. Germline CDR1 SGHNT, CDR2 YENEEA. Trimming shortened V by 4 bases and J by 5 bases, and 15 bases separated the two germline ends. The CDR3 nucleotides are TGTGCCAGCAGCTCCCTGGGGCGACCTCACGAGCAGTACTTC. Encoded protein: CASSSLGRPHEQYF. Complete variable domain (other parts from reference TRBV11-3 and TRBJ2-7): EAGVVQSPRYKIIEKKQPVAFWCNPISGHNTLYWYLQNLGQGPELLIRYENEEAVDDSQLPKDRFSAERLKGVDSTLKIQPAELGDSAVYLCASSSLGRPHEQYFGPGTRLTVT.

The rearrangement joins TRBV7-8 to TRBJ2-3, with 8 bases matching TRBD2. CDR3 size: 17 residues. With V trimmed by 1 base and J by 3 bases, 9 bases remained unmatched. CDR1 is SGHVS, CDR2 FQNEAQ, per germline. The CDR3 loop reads CASSLVSGSGRTDTQYF. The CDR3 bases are TGTGCCAGCAGCTTAGTGTCCGGGAGCGGGAGAACAGATACGCAGTATTTT.

The CDR3 protein is CASSKSGQGLLVTNEKLFF. CDR3 sequence (DNA): TGTGCCAGCAGTAAATCGGGACAGGGGCTTTTGGTCACTAATGAAAAACTGTTTTTT. V usage is TRBV27 and J usage is TRBJ1-4, with TRBD1 matching over 10 bases. The CDR3 is 19 amino acids. Germline V gene lookup returns CDR1 MNHEY and CDR2 SMNVEV (reference sequence). V shed 5 bases and J 2 bases; nucleotides not matched to a gene: 14.

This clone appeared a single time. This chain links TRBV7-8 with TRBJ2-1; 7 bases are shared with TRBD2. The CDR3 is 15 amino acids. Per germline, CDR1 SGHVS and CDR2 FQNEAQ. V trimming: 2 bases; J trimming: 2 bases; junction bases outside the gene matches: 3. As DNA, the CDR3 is TGTGCCAGCAGCTTATCCGGGACTACCTACAATGAGCAGTTCTTC. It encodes CASSLSGTTYNEQFF.

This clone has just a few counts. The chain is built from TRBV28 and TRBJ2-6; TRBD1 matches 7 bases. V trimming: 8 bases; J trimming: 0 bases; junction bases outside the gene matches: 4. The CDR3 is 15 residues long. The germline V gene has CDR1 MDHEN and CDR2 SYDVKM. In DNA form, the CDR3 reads TGTGCCAGCGGTTCAGGGGGCTCTGGGGCCAACGTCCTGACTTTC. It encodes CASGSGGSGANVLTF.

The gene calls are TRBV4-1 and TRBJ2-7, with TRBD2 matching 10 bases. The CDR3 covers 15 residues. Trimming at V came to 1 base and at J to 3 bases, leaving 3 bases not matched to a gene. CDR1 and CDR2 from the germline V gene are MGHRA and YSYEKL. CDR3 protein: CASSQGSSGSYEQYF. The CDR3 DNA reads TGCGCCAGCAGCCAAGGGTCTAGCGGGAGCTACGAGCAGTACTTC.

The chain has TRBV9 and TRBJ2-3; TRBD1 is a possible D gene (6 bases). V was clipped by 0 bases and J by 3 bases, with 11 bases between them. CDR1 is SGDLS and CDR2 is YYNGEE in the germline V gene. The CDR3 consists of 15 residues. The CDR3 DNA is TGTGCCAGCAGCGTAGGGGAACAGGGAACAGATACGCAGTATTTT. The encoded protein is CASSVGEQGTDTQYF. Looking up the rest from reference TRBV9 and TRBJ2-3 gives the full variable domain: DSGVTQTPKHLITATGQRVTLRCSPRSGDLSVYWYQQSLDQGLQFLIQYYNGEERAKGNILERFSAQQFPDLHSELNLSSLELGDSALYFCASSVGEQGTDTQYFGPGTRLTVL.

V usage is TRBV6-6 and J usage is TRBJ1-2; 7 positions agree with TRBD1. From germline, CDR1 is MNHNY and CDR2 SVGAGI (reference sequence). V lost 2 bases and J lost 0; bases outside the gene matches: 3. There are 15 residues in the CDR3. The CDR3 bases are TGTGCCAGCAGTTACGGGACAGCCGCTAACTATGGCTACACCTTC. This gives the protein CASSYGTAANYGYTF.

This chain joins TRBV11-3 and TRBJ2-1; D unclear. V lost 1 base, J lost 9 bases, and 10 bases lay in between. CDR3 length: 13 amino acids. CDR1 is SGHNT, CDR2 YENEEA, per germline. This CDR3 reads CASSLVGGSEQFF. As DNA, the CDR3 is TGTGCCAGCAGCTTAGTAGGCGGCTCTGAGCAGTTCTTC.

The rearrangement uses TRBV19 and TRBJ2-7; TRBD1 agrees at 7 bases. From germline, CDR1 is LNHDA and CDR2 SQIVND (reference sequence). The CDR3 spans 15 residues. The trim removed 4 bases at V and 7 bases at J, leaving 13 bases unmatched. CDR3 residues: CASSRTSTGFGEQYF. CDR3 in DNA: TGTGCCAGTAGTAGAACATCGACAGGGTTCGGGGAGCAGTACTTC.

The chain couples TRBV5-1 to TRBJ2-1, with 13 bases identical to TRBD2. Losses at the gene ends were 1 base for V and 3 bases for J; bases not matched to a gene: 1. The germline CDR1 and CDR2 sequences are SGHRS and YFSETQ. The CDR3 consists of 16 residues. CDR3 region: CASSLTSGRGYNEQFF. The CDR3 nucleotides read TGCGCCAGCAGCTTGACTAGCGGGAGGGGCTACAATGAGCAGTTCTTC. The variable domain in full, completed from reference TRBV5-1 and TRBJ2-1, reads KAGVTQTPRYLIKTRGQQVTLSCSPISGHRSVSWYQQTPGQGLQFLFEYFSETQRNKGNFPGRFSGRQFSNSRSEMNVSTLELGDSALYLCASSLTSGRGYNEQFFGPGTRLTVL.

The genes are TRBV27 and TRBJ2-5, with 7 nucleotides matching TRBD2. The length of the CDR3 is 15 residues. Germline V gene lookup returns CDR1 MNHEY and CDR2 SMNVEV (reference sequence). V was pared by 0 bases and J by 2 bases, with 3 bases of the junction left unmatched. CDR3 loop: CASSLSNGGQETQYF. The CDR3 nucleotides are TGTGCCAGCAGTTTATCGAACGGGGGGCAAGAGACCCAGTACTTC.

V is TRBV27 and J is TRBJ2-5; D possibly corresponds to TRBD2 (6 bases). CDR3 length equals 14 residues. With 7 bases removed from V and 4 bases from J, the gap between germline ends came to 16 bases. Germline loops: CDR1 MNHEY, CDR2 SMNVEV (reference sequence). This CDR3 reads CASKLGGVGETQYF. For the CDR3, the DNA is TGTGCCAGCAAATTAGGCGGGGTCGGAGAGACCCAGTACTTC.

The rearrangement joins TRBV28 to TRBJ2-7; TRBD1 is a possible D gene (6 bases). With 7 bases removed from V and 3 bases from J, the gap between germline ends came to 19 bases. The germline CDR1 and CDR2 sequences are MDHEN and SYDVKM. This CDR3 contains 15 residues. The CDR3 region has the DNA TGTGCCAGCAACCTTCCCGGGACACAGATCTACGAGCAGTACTTC. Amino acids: CASNLPGTQIYEQYF.

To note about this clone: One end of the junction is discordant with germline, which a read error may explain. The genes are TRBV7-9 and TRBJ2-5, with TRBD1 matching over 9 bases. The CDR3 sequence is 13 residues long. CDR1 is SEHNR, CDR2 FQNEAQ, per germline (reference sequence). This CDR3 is CSSSPGQGLTQYF. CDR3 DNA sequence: TGTTCCAGCAGCCCTGGACAGGGGTTGACCCAGTACTTC.

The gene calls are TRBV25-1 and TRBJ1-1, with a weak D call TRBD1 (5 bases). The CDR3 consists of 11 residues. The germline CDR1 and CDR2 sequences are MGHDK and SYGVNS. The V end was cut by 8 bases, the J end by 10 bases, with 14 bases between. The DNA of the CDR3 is TGTGCCAGCCAGACGACGGGGGGAGCTTTCTTT. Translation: CASQTTGGAFF.

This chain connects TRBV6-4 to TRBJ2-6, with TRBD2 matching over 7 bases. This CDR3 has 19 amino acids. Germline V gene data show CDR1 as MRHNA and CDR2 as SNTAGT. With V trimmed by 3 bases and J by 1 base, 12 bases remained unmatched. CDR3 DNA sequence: TGTGCCAGCAGTGATTGGCCCACGGGAGGCAGGTCTGGGGCCAACGTCCTGACTTTC. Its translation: CASSDWPTGGRSGANVLTF.

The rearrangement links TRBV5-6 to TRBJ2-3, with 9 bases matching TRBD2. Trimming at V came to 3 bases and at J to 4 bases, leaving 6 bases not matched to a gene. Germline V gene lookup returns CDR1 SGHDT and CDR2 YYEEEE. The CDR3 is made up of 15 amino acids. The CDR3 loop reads CASSSRASGADTQYF. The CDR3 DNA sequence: TGTGCCAGCAGCTCCAGGGCTAGCGGGGCAGATACGCAGTATTTT.

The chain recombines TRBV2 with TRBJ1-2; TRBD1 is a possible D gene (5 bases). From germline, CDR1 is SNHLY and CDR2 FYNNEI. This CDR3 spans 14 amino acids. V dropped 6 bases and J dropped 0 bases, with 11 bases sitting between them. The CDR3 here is CASRGATTNYGYTF. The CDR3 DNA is TGTGCCAGCAGAGGGGCAACTACTAACTATGGCTACACCTTC.